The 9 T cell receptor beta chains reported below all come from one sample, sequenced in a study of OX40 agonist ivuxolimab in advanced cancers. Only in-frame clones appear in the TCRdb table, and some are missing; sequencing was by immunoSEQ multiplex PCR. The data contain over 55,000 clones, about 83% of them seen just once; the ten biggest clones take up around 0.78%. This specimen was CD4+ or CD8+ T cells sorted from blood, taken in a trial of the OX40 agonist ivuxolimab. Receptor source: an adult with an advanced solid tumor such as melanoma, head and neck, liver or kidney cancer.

In DNA, the CDR3 is TGTGCTAGTGGTTTCCCCGCCGAGGACAGGGGTTTAGAGACCCAGTACTTC. Translating gives CASGFPAEDRGLETQYF. The chain carries TRBV12-5 and TRBJ2-5; 9 bases are shared with TRBD1. The trim removed 3 bases at V and 4 bases at J, leaving 12 bases unmatched. Germline V gives CDR1 LGHNT, CDR2 FRNRAP. This CDR3 is built from 17 residues.

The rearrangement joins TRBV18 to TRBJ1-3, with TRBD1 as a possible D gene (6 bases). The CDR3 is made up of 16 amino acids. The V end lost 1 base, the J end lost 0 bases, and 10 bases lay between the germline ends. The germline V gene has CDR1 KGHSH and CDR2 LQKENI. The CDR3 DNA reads TGTGCCAGCTCACCACAACAGGGCACCTCTGGAAACACCATATATTTT. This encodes CASSPQQGTSGNTIYF.

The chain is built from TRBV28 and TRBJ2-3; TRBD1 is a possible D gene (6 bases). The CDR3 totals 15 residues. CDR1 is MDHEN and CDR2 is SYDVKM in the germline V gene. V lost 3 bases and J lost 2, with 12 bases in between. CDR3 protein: CASSFSGALTDTQYF. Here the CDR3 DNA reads TGTGCCAGCAGTTTTTCAGGGGCCCTCACAGATACGCAGTATTTT. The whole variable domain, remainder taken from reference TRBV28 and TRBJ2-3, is DVKVTQSSRYLVKRTGEKVFLECVQDMDHENMFWYRQDPGLGLRLIYFSYDVKMKEKGDIPEGYSVSREKKERFSLILESASTNQTSMYLCASSFSGALTDTQYFGPGTRLTVL.

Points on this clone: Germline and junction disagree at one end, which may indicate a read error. CDR3 nucleotides: TGTGCTAGCAGCTTAGGGGAGAACACTGAAGCTTTCTTT. Translation gives CASSLGENTEAFF. The chain employs TRBV7-7 and TRBJ1-1, with D perhaps matching TRBD1 (5 bases). Per the germline V gene, CDR1 is SSHAT and CDR2 is FNYEAQ (reference sequence). The CDR3 has 13 amino acids.

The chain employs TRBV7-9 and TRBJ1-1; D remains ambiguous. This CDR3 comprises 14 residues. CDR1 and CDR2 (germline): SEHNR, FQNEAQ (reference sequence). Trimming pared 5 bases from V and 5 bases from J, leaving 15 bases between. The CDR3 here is CASSLPLGGTEAFF. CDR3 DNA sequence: TGTGCCAGCAGCCTCCCCCTCGGAGGAACTGAAGCTTTCTTT. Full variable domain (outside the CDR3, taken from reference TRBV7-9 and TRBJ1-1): DTGVSQNPRHKITKRGQNVTFRCDPISEHNRLYWYRQTLGQGPEFLTYFQNEAQLEKSRLLSDRFSAERPKGSFSTLEIQRTEQGDSAMYLCASSLPLGGTEAFFGQGTRLTVV.

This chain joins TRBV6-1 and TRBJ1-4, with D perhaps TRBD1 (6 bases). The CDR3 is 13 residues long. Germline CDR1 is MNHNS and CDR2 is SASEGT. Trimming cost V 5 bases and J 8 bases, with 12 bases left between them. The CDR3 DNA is TGTGCCAGCAGTTCCAGGGGACGGGAAAAACTGTTTTTT. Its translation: CASSSRGREKLFF.

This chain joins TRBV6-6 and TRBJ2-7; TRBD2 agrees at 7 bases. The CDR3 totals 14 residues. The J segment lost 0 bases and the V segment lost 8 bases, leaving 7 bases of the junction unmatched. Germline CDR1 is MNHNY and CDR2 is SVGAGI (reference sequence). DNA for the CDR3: TGTGCCAGCTCAGCGGGGCTAAGCTCCTACGAGCAGTACTTC. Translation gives CASSAGLSSYEQYF.

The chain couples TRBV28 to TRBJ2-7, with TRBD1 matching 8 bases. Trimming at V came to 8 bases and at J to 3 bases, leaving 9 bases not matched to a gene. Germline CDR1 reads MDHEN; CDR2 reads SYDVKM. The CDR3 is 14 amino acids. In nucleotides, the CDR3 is TGTGCCAGCCAGGGGGCAGTGGGCCGCTACGAGCAGTACTTC. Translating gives CASQGAVGRYEQYF. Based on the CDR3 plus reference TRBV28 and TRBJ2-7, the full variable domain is DVKVTQSSRYLVKRTGEKVFLECVQDMDHENMFWYRQDPGLGLRLIYFSYDVKMKEKGDIPEGYSVSREKKERFSLILESASTNQTSMYLCASQGAVGRYEQYFGPGTRLTVT.

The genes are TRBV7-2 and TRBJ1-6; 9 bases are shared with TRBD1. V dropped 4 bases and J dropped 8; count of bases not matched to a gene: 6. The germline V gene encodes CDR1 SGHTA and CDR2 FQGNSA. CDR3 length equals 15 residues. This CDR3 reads CASSSMTGGYSPLHF. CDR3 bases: TGTGCCAGCAGCTCCATGACAGGGGGGTATTCACCCCTCCACTTT.